A selection of T cell receptor beta chains follows, all from one sample in a study of blood T cell repertoires in COVID-19. Only in-frame clones appear in the TCRdb table, and some are missing; sequencing was by immunoSEQ multiplex PCR. The repertoire holds approximately 120,000 clones, with roughly 85% as singletons. Sequencing was done on a sample of peripheral blood. The receptor source for this set is an elderly woman with COVID-19, enrolled during active disease. Both conserved end residues are part of each CDR3. The order of the fields is clone size, D gene, J gene, V gene, CDR3 protein, CDR3 DNA. D genes are given only for firm matches. The size of a clone is reported for some rows only, either as once, few or many, or as a class for expanded clones.

>NA|TRBD1|TRBJ2-7|TRBV28
CATGSGTGFFEQYF
TGTGCCACGGGATCCGGGACAGGATTTTTTGAGCAGTACTTC
>once|TRBD2|TRBJ2-1|TRBV7-2
CASSLTSGGGYNEQFF
TGTGCCAGCAGCCTCACTAGCGGCGGGGGTTACAATGAGCAGTTCTTC
>NA|TRBD2|TRBJ2-5|TRBV6-5
CASSPGTSGKETQYF
TGTGCCAGCAGTCCAGGGACTAGCGGGAAAGAGACCCAGTACTTC
>NA|TRBD1|TRBJ1-3|TRBV7-2
CASSLLGTGVGNTIYF
TGTGCCAGCAGCTTACTGGGGACAGGGGTGGGAAACACCATATATTTT
>NA|TRBD2|TRBJ2-5|TRBV19
CASTRGLGEETQYF
TGTGCCAGTACCCGGGGACTAGGGGAAGAGACCCAGTACTTC
>once|NA|TRBJ2-5|TRBV5-6
CASSLGQLETQYF
TGTGCCAGCAGCTTGGGACAGCTAGAGACCCAGTACTTC
>NA|NA|TRBJ1-4|TRBV5-6
CASRAGLNNEKLFF
TGTGCCAGCAGGGCGGGACTCAATAATGAAAAACTGTTTTTT
>once|NA|TRBJ1-1|TRBV12-5
CASGLVRPGWGTEAFF
TGTGCTAGTGGTTTGGTACGTCCAGGGTGGGGCACTGAAGCTTTCTTT
>NA|NA|TRBJ2-3|TRBV2
CASSEERRSTDTQYF
TGTGCCAGCAGTGAAGAGCGGAGGAGCACAGATACGCAGTATTTT
>NA|NA|TRBJ1-3|TRBV19
CASSHQGIGNTIYF
TGTGCCAGTAGTCATCAGGGAATTGGAAACACCATATATTTT
>NA|TRBD2|TRBJ2-2|TRBV11-3
CASSSGLAVNTGELFF
TGTGCCAGCAGCTCCGGACTAGCGGTGAACACCGGGGAGCTGTTTTTT
>NA|TRBD1|TRBJ1-4|TRBV7-2
CASSSGQGGEKLFF
TGTGCCAGCAGCTCTGGACAGGGTGGTGAAAAACTGTTTTTT
>NA|NA|TRBJ1-2|TRBV25-1
CAASGVIGAGYGYTF
TGTGCCGCGTCTGGGGTAATAGGTGCGGGCTATGGCTACACCTTC
>NA|NA|TRBJ2-5|TRBV13
CASSLRRGEVVQETQYF
TGTGCCAGCAGCTTACGCAGGGGGGAAGTAGTTCAAGAGACCCAGTACTTC
>NA|NA|TRBJ1-2|TRBV5-1
CASTDRTYGYTF
TGCGCCAGCACCGACAGGACCTATGGCTACACCTTC
>NA|NA|TRBJ1-5|TRBV2
CASQPSRQQPQHF
TGTGCCAGCCAGCCGAGCAGGCAACAGCCCCAGCATTTT
>once|NA|TRBJ2-7|TRBV5-1
CASNPAGVNYEQYF
TGCGCCAGCAACCCCGCAGGGGTAAACTACGAGCAGTACTTC
>NA|TRBD1|TRBJ1-5|TRBV27
CASSFLPRDRDKPQHF
TGTGCCAGCAGTTTTCTCCCCCGGGACAGGGACAAGCCCCAGCATTTT
>NA|NA|TRBJ2-2|TRBV28
CASSLGTNTGELFF
TGTGCCAGCAGTTTGGGGACAAACACCGGGGAGCTGTTTTTT
>once|TRBD1|TRBJ1-2|TRBV5-1
CASSTGTEVFGYGYTF
TGCGCCAGCAGCACCGGGACAGAAGTCTTTGGCTATGGCTACACCTTC
>NA|NA|TRBJ1-5|TRBV15
CATSRDSINQPQHF
TGTGCCACCAGCAGAGATAGCATCAATCAGCCCCAGCATTTT
>NA|TRBD1|TRBJ1-2|TRBV15
CATSRAGTAIYGYTF
TGTGCCACCAGCAGGGCCGGGACAGCCATCTATGGCTACACCTTC
>NA|NA|TRBJ1-2|TRBV5-1
CASSLGRGEFGYTF
TGCGCCAGCAGCTTAGGCAGGGGCGAGTTTGGCTACACCTTC
>NA|TRBD1|TRBJ2-3|TRBV28
CASSKGDSSTDTQYF
TGTGCCAGCAGTAAAGGGGACAGCAGCACAGATACGCAGTATTTT
>NA|NA|TRBJ1-4|TRBV5-1
CASSFTRTDNNEKLFF
TGCGCCAGCAGCTTTACCCGAACAGACAATAATGAAAAACTGTTTTTT
>NA|TRBD1|TRBJ2-2|TRBV27
CASRNRGQDTGELFF
TGTGCCAGCAGAAACAGGGGGCAGGACACCGGGGAGCTGTTTTTT
>NA|TRBD1|TRBJ2-2|TRBV3-1/TRBV3-2
CASSPLNRADRVGELFF
TGTGCCAGCAGCCCCTTGAACCGTGCGGACAGGGTGGGGGAGCTGTTTTTT
>NA|TRBD1|TRBJ1-5|TRBV28
CASRAGTGGRGQPQHF
TGTGCCAGCAGAGCCGGGACAGGGGGTAGAGGTCAGCCCCAGCATTTT
>once|TRBD1|TRBJ1-4|TRBV18
CASSPVSLTGGNEKLFF
TGTGCCAGCTCACCAGTGTCCCTGACAGGGGGTAATGAAAAACTGTTTTTT
>NA|TRBD2|TRBJ2-7|TRBV4-3
CASSQERSAGGYEQYF
TGCGCCAGCAGCCAAGAACGGTCAGCGGGAGGCTACGAGCAGTACTTC
>NA|NA|TRBJ1-3|TRBV6-5
CAVRTDGNTIYF
TGTGCCGTCCGGACAGACGGAAACACCATATATTTT
>few|NA|TRBJ1-5|TRBV7-9
CASSLGGWEQPQHF
TGTGCCAGCAGCTTGGGGGGTTGGGAACAGCCCCAGCATTTT
>NA|TRBD1|TRBJ2-2|TRBV7-3
CASSSRGIGNTGELFF
TGTGCCAGCAGCTCCAGGGGGATTGGGAACACCGGGGAGCTGTTTTTT
>NA|TRBD1|TRBJ1-2|TRBV11-2
CASSRSTGGDGYTF
TGTGCCAGCAGCCGTTCAACAGGGGGCGATGGCTACACCTTC
>NA|TRBD1|TRBJ1-5|TRBV11-2
CASSLDRAQPQHF
TGTGCCAGCAGCTTGGACAGGGCTCAGCCCCAGCATTTT
>NA|TRBD2|TRBJ2-3|TRBV7-2
CASSLGLAGVRWTDTQYF
TGTGCCAGCAGCCTGGGACTAGCGGGAGTGAGGTGGACAGATACGCAGTATTTT
>NA|TRBD1|TRBJ2-7|TRBV7-8
CASSLRDRVRDEQYF
TGTGCCAGCAGCTTGCGGGACAGGGTACGGGACGAGCAGTACTTC
>few|NA|TRBJ1-5|TRBV2
CASSEGIRGYQPQHF
TGTGCCAGCAGTGAAGGTATCAGGGGCTATCAGCCCCAGCATTTT
>NA|NA|TRBJ1-1|TRBV6-5
CASSLSWNTEAFF
TGTGCCAGCAGTTTGAGTTGGAACACTGAAGCTTTCTTT
>NA|NA|TRBJ2-7|TRBV7-6
CASSLAATGTEQYF
TGTGCCAGCAGCTTAGCTGCCACCGGGACAGAGCAGTACTTC
>NA|TRBD2|TRBJ2-2|TRBV2
CASIRRETPGELFF
TGTGCCAGCATAAGGCGGGAGACCCCCGGGGAGCTGTTTTTT
>NA|NA|TRBJ2-7|TRBV6-2/TRBV6-3
CASSPYVGRMDEQYF
TGTGCCAGCAGCCCTTACGTGGGGCGGATGGACGAGCAGTACTTC
>NA|TRBD1|TRBJ1-1|TRBV28
CASRPGQGGNTEAFF
TGTGCCAGCAGACCGGGACAGGGGGGGAACACTGAAGCTTTCTTT
>once|TRBD1|TRBJ1-5|TRBV5-6
CASSLDRDQPQHF
TGTGCCAGCAGCCTGGACAGGGACCAGCCCCAGCATTTT
>NA|NA|TRBJ2-3|TRBV5-1
CASSPGTLSTDTQYF
TGCGCCAGCAGCCCGGGGACTTTAAGCACAGATACGCAGTATTTT
>NA|NA|TRBJ2-7|TRBV11-2
CASSLDQGSYEQYF
TGTGCCAGCAGCTTAGATCAGGGGTCCTACGAGCAGTACTTC
>NA|NA|TRBJ1-1|TRBV28
CASSLLSPGVNTEAFF
TGTGCCAGCAGTTTATTATCTCCAGGGGTGAACACTGAAGCTTTCTTT
>once|TRBD2|TRBJ2-7|TRBV28
CASRGLAGGIYEQYF
TGTGCCAGCAGGGGACTAGCGGGAGGGATCTACGAGCAGTACTTC
>NA|TRBD1|TRBJ2-3|TRBV28
CASAPGTGGPDTQYF
TGTGCCAGCGCTCCCGGGACAGGGGGTCCAGATACGCAGTATTTT